The T cell receptor beta chain described here comes from a study of response to subunit inactivated influenza vaccine. TCRdb reprocessed the RT-PCR reads via MiXCR and lists one record per CDR3 protein. The sample holds some 500,000 distinct CDR3 sequences, approximately 15% seen once. The CDR3 consists of 13 residues. V shed 4 bases and J shed 2 bases, with 9 bases lying between them. The input for sequencing was CD4+ T cells sorted from PBMCs, taken around 25 months after vaccination. The rearrangement links TRBV12-3 or TRBV12-4 to TRBJ2-7; tentative D call: TRBD2 (6 bases). This receptor was obtained from a man between 50 and 70 years old who received an inactivated influenza vaccine. DNA of the CDR3: TGTGCCAGCAGTTCGGGACTGCCCTACGAGCAGTACTTC. Residues: CASSSGLPYEQYF.